The clone carrying this TCR beta chain appeared a single time. What it recognizes is unknown. This PCR relied on a set of 60 Vbeta primers and 13 Jbeta primers. Some clones are missing from TCRdb's copy, which holds only in-frame ones; the method was immunoSEQ multiplex PCR. The table includes 200,000 or so clones, nearly 80% detected once. The sample comes from a study of cytomegalovirus exposure and HLA in healthy donors. This CDR3 contains 13 residues. Germline V gene sequence: CDR1 SGHRS, CDR2 YFSETQ. Trimming pared 4 bases from V and 8 bases from J, leaving 15 bases between. Healthy individuals who donated bone marrow served as the donors. Study-wide findings and caveats: The authors later found most CMV-associated TCR beta chains appeared HLA-restricted. TCR beta chains numbering under 200 were designated cytomegalovirus-associated. It was in a later analysis that TCR association rates were seen to vary by HLA locus, highest for DRB1 and lowest for HLA-C.

This TCR was recovered from a woman aged 25-40 years in good health and CMV-seropositive. This chain joins TRBV5-1 and TRBJ1-2; D uncertain. Sequencing input: PBMCs. CDR3 DNA sequence: TGCGCCAGCAGCCAGCGGGCCGAGGGAGGCTACACCTTC. Encoded protein: CASSQRAEGGYTF.